One sample yielded the 15 T cell receptor beta chains listed below, sequenced in a study of spatial heterogeneity in lung cancer. General study results and limits: Tracking of tumor mutation counts was seen in expanded intratumoral alpha and beta TCR counts.

The time point was: sample taken at primary tumor resection. Via MiXCR, TCRdb re-called the 5' RACE reads, giving one row per CDR3 protein. The sample has 13,000 or so distinct CDR3 sequences, 2.5% to 3.5% seen once; the top ten hold about 17%. No antigen has been identified for these receptors. The sample here was lung tumor tissue, taken at surgery. These TCRs come from a male donor with early-stage non-small cell lung cancer.

V gene TRBV5-4 combines with J gene TRBJ2-5; D is uncertain. This CDR3 comprises 15 residues. V lost 0 bases and J lost 1, with 10 bases in between. Germline V gene data show CDR1 as SGHNT and CDR2 as YYREEE (reference sequence). The CDR3 loop reads CASSLDANPQETQYF. DNA for the CDR3: TGTGCCAGCAGCTTGGATGCCAACCCCCAAGAGACCCAGTACTTC.

This clonotype was counted only a few times. The V call is TRBV6-1, the J call TRBJ2-3; possibly TRBD1 for D (6 bases). Germline CDR1 MNHNS, CDR2 SASEGT. V gave up 1 base and J gave up 6 bases, with 14 bases separating them. The CDR3 contains 15 residues. The CDR3 reads CASSEETGSWDTQYF. The CDR3, as DNA: TGTGCCAGCAGTGAAGAAACAGGGAGTTGGGATACGCAGTATTTT.

This clonotype was recorded many times. The rearrangement links TRBV6-2 or TRBV6-3 to TRBJ1-2; D call uncertain. Between the trimmed V and J ends, which lost 3 bases and 6 bases, there was a span of 8 bases. Germline CDR1 MNHEY, CDR2 SVGEGT. This CDR3 is 12 amino acids long. The CDR3 here is CASSYGRNGYTF. DNA of the CDR3: TGTGCCAGCAGTTATGGCAGAAATGGCTACACCTTC.

This clonotype is deemed medium-sized (0.01 to 0.1%). V usage is TRBV6-2 or TRBV6-3 and J usage is TRBJ1-1; D gene ambiguous. Germline V lookup: CDR1 MNHEY, CDR2 SVGEGT. V lost 4 bases and J 3 bases, leaving 15 bases between the germline ends. The CDR3 is 15 amino acids. As DNA, the CDR3 is TGTGCCAGCAGTTTGTTGATAAGGCGGCACACTGAAGCTTTCTTT. Translation: CASSLLIRRHTEAFF.

This clonotype was counted many times. J is TRBJ1-3 and V is TRBV12-3 or TRBV12-4; D is unresolved. This CDR3 comprises 15 residues. Trimming pared 3 bases from V and 0 bases from J, leaving 9 bases between. The CDR3 DNA reads TGTGCCAGCAGTTTCCTATTGGGCTCTGGAAACACCATATATTTT. Protein: CASSFLLGSGNTIYF.

This clonotype was counted ten times or more. The rearrangement joins TRBV9 to TRBJ2-7; D unclear. The germline V gene encodes CDR1 SGDLS and CDR2 YYNGEE. The V gene lost 0 bases and the J gene lost 0 bases, with 7 bases spanning the gap. The CDR3 consists of 14 residues. CDR3 nucleotide sequence: TGTGCCAGCAGCGTAGGTATGACCTCCTACGAGCAGTACTTC. It specifies CASSVGMTSYEQYF.

Ten or more counts support this clonotype. This chain uses TRBV28 with TRBJ1-2; D might be TRBD1 (6 bases). CDR1 and CDR2 (germline): MDHEN, SYDVKM. The CDR3 runs to 17 residues. V lost 6 bases, J lost 0 bases, and 20 bases lay in between. In DNA form, the CDR3 reads TGTGCCAGCAGCCTGGGAGGGGGGGGCGCGTCTAACTATGGCTACACCTTC. Translating gives CASSLGGGGASNYGYTF.

Comment on this clonotype: This may arise from a read error, as a much more abundant clone is one base away. This rearrangement joins TRBV6-5 to TRBJ2-7; D may be TRBD1 or TRBD2 (7 bases each). From germline, CDR1 is MNHEY and CDR2 SVGAGI. CDR3 length: 15 amino acids. CDR3 residues: CTSRPRQGGGYEQYF. The CDR3 DNA follows: TGTACCAGCAGACCTAGACAGGGAGGGGGCTACGAGCAGTACTTC.

This clonotype was observed at least ten times. The CDR3 DNA is TGTGCCAGCAGTTTTTCCGGGACAGGGGGCGCCGAGCAGTACTTC. The encoded protein is CASSFSGTGGAEQYF. J is TRBJ2-7 and V is TRBV27; 12 nucleotides match TRBD1. The CDR3 totals 15 residues. Germline V gene lookup returns CDR1 MNHEY and CDR2 SMNVEV (reference sequence). V lost 3 bases, J lost 6 bases, and 6 bases stayed unmatched.

This clonotype has a count of ten or more. The chain joins TRBV7-8 to TRBJ2-7, with TRBD1 matching over 11 bases. Looked up from germline, CDR1 is SGHVS and CDR2 is FQNEAQ. This CDR3 spans 16 amino acids. J was trimmed by 4 bases and V by 1 base; bases with no gene match: 6. The CDR3 here is CASSLVFGTGGYEQYF. CDR3 in DNA: TGTGCCAGCAGCTTAGTCTTCGGGACAGGGGGGTACGAGCAGTACTTC. Full variable domain (outside the CDR3, taken from reference TRBV7-8 and TRBJ2-7): GAGVSQSPRYKVAKRGQDVALRCDPISGHVSLFWYQQALGQGPEFLTYFQNEAQLDKSGLPSDRFFAERPEGSVSTLKIQRTQQEDSAVYLCASSLVFGTGGYEQYFGPGTRLTVT.

In this sample, this clonotype is medium-sized. V and J are TRBV4-1 and TRBJ1-5; 7 bases line up with TRBD1. The J segment lost 9 bases and the V segment lost 2 bases, leaving 7 bases of the junction unmatched. Germline V gene lookup returns CDR1 MGHRA and CDR2 YSYEKL. The length of the CDR3 is 14 residues. The CDR3 region is CASSQTGTERPQHF. CDR3 coding DNA: TGCGCCAGCAGCCAAACCGGGACAGAGAGGCCCCAGCATTTT.

This clonotype is medium-sized within its sample. The rearrangement uses TRBV20-1 and TRBJ2-1; D gene unclear. The CDR3 contains 12 residues. V was shortened by 4 bases and J by 1 base, with 5 bases between the two germline ends. CDR1 is DFQATT and CDR2 is SNEGSKA in the germline V gene (reference sequence). The CDR3: CSATLSYNEQFF. As DNA, the CDR3 is TGCAGTGCTACTTTATCCTACAATGAGCAGTTCTTC.

This clonotype came up many times. Its ends do not fully match the called genes, so a read error is possible. This sequence joins TRBV7-3 and TRBJ2-3, with 9 bases matching TRBD2. The CDR3 runs to 14 residues. Germline V gives CDR1 SGHTA, CDR2 FQGTGA. As DNA, the CDR3 is TGTGCCAGCAGCCCCGGGACTAGCAGAGATACGCAGTATTTT. It specifies CASSPGTSRDTQYF.

This clonotype was counted ten times or more. The V and J genes are TRBV10-3 and TRBJ2-5, with 9 positions matching TRBD1. Per germline, CDR1 ENHRY and CDR2 SYGVKD. Trimming removed 6 bases from V and 2 bases from J; junction bases left unmatched: 7. The CDR3 runs 15 residues. This CDR3 is CAISSGQGLQETQYF. In DNA form, the CDR3 reads TGTGCCATCAGCTCGGGACAGGGACTACAAGAGACCCAGTACTTC.

As to this clonotype: Just one base apart from a much larger clone, this may be a read error. The V and J genes are TRBV20-1 and TRBJ2-3; maybe TRBD1 (6 bases). The V gene's germline CDR1 is DFQATT and CDR2 SNEGSKA (reference sequence). This CDR3 has 13 amino acids. The CDR3 loop reads CSTRGNPTDTQYF. The CDR3 nucleotides read TGCAGTACTAGGGGGAACCCGACAGATACGCAGTATTTT.